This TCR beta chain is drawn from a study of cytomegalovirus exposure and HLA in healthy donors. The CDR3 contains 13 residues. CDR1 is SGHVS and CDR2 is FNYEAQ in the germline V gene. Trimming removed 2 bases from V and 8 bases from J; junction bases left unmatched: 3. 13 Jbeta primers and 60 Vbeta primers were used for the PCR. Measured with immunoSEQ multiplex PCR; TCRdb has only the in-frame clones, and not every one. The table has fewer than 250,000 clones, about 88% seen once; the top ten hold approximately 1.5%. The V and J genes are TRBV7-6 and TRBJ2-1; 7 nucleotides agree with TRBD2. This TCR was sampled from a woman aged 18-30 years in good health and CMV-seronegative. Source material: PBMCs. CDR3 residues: CASSLHGGDEQFF. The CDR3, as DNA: TGTGCCAGCAGCTTACATGGGGGGGATGAGCAGTTCTTC.